Listed below are T cell receptor beta chains from one sample, sequenced in a study of blood T cell repertoires in COVID-19. TCRdb's table, derived via immunoSEQ multiplex PCR, lists solely in-frame clones and lacks some. The sample lists hundreds of thousands of clones, roughly 86% occurring once. The material sequenced was PBMCs or T cells enriched from blood (not recorded which). These receptors all come from a woman aged 25 to 45 with acute COVID-19. Both conserved end residues are part of each CDR3. D genes are given only for firm matches. Only some rows state a clone size, as once, few, many or a class for expanded clones.

V	D	size	J	CDR3	DNA
TRBV18	NA	NA	TRBJ1-4	CASSPGVDEKLFF	TGTGCCAGCTCACCCGGGGTAGATGAAAAACTGTTTTTT
TRBV6-2/TRBV6-3	TRBD1	NA	TRBJ2-5	CASSHLRQGEETQYF	TGTGCCAGCAGTCACCTTCGACAGGGTGAAGAGACCCAGTACTTC
TRBV7-8	TRBD2	NA	TRBJ2-7	CASSWGTSGGGEQYF	TGTGCCAGCAGCTGGGGGACTAGCGGGGGAGGCGAGCAGTACTTC
TRBV18	TRBD1	NA	TRBJ2-1	CASSLDRDNEQFF	TGTGCCAGCTCACTGGACAGGGACAATGAGCAGTTCTTC
TRBV3-1/TRBV3-2	TRBD1	NA	TRBJ2-5	CASSQDLRDREMETQYF	TGTGCCAGCAGCCAAGACCTACGGGACAGGGAGATGGAGACCCAGTACTTC
TRBV7-2	NA	NA	TRBJ1-6	CASSSLGLGSNSPLHF	TGTGCCAGCAGCTCCCTGGGCCTTGGAAGTAATTCACCCCTCCACTTT
TRBV27	TRBD2	NA	TRBJ2-7	CASSLGFAGDEQYF	TGTGCCAGCAGTTTGGGGTTCGCGGGAGACGAGCAGTACTTC
TRBV29-1	TRBD1	NA	TRBJ1-1	CSTDRGPMNTEAFF	TGCAGCACGGACAGGGGCCCCATGAACACTGAAGCTTTCTTT
TRBV27	NA	few	TRBJ1-1	CASSPHRDAGLGTEAFF	TGTGCCAGCAGTCCCCACAGGGATGCTGGGCTGGGCACTGAAGCTTTCTTT
TRBV5-1	NA	NA	TRBJ2-3	CASSLAGELDTDTQYF	TGCGCCAGCAGCTTGGCGGGAGAATTGGACACAGATACGCAGTATTTT
TRBV9	NA	NA	TRBJ1-1	CASSVGNMAEAFF	TGTGCCAGCAGCGTAGGAAACATGGCTGAAGCTTTCTTT
TRBV7-5	NA	NA	TRBJ2-3	CVRSRRRTSAPPDTQYF	TGTGTCAGAAGCCGTCGCCGGACTAGCGCCCCTCCAGATACGCAGTATTTT
TRBV19	NA	once	TRBJ2-3	CASTHTGGTDTQYF	TGTGCCAGTACCCATACGGGGGGCACAGATACGCAGTATTTT
TRBV10-3	NA	NA	TRBJ2-4	CAISESQGGNIQYF	TGTGCCATCAGTGAAAGTCAGGGAGGAAACATTCAGTACTTC
TRBV4-1	TRBD1	few	TRBJ1-2	CASSQPGQGGYGYTF	TGCGCCAGCAGCCAACCGGGACAGGGAGGCTATGGCTACACCTTC
TRBV4-3	TRBD1	NA	TRBJ2-7	CASSQERQGLEQYF	TGCGCCAGCAGCCAAGAGAGACAGGGTCTCGAGCAGTACTTC
TRBV5-6	NA	NA	TRBJ1-2	CASSRNRNNYGYTF	TGTGCCAGCAGCCGAAACAGGAATAACTATGGCTACACCTTC
TRBV7-2	TRBD1	once	TRBJ1-4	CASSLTGQGATGKLFF	TGTGCCAGCAGCTTAACCGGACAGGGAGCGACCGGGAAACTGTTTTTT
TRBV18	NA	once	TRBJ2-1	CASSPPGGGTYNEQFF	TGTGCCAGCTCACCACCGGGAGGGGGGACCTACAATGAGCAGTTCTTC
TRBV6-2/TRBV6-3	NA	NA	TRBJ1-5	CASSSQKRTGPRDQPQHF	TGTGCCAGCAGTTCTCAGAAGAGAACAGGGCCTCGGGATCAGCCCCAGCATTTT
TRBV18	NA	NA	TRBJ2-3	CASSPPSTDTQYF	TGTGCCAGCTCACCACCGTCAACAGATACGCAGTATTTT
TRBV6-1	TRBD1	NA	TRBJ1-4	CASSDQGATNEKLFF	TGTGCCAGCAGTGACCAGGGGGCAACTAATGAAAAACTGTTTTTT
TRBV19	TRBD1	NA	TRBJ2-7	CASSIQDRDHEQYF	TGTGCCAGTAGTATTCAGGACAGGGACCACGAGCAGTACTTC
TRBV4-1	TRBD1	NA	TRBJ2-7	CASSQEGTGAPILYF	TGCGCCAGCAGCCAAGAAGGGACAGGGGCGCCGATCTTGTACTTC
TRBV6-4	NA	NA	TRBJ1-2	CASSETWGNYGYTF	TGTGCCAGCAGTGAGACCTGGGGCAACTATGGCTACACCTTC
TRBV28	TRBD1	NA	TRBJ2-5	CAINRGREETQYF	TGTGCCATAAACAGGGGGCGCGAGGAGACCCAGTACTTC
TRBV5-1	TRBD1	NA	TRBJ1-2	CASSSVGGDYGYTF	TGCGCCAGCAGTTCCGTAGGGGGCGACTATGGCTACACCTTC
TRBV7-8	NA	NA	TRBJ2-7	CASSLERGGGTYEQYF	TGTGCCAGCAGCTTAGAAAGGGGGGGCGGCACCTACGAGCAGTACTTC
TRBV18	TRBD1	NA	TRBJ1-2	CASSLSGTGGFYGYTF	TGTGCCAGCTCGCTCTCCGGGACAGGGGGATTCTATGGCTACACCTTC
TRBV15	TRBD2	NA	TRBJ2-5	CATSRRTSGGPDPYF	TGTGCCACCAGCAGGAGGACTAGCGGGGGGCCCGATCCCTACTTC
TRBV9	NA	NA	TRBJ1-2	CASSVSPGGADGYTF	TGTGCCAGCAGCGTATCTCCGGGAGGGGCGGATGGCTACACCTTC
TRBV28	NA	NA	TRBJ1-2	CASSQGIANYGYTF	TGTGCCAGTTCCCAGGGAATAGCTAACTATGGCTACACCTTC
TRBV30	NA	NA	TRBJ1-2	CAWSVLEYYGYTF	TGTGCCTGGAGTGTACTAGAGTACTATGGCTACACCTTC
TRBV19	TRBD1	NA	TRBJ1-1	CASSTTGGTEAFF	TGTGCCAGTAGTACCACAGGGGGCACTGAAGCTTTCTTT
TRBV7-2	NA	NA	TRBJ1-5	CASSSTNQPQHF	TGTGCCAGCAGCTCAACTAATCAGCCCCAGCATTTT
TRBV19	TRBD2	NA	TRBJ2-5	CASSQIAGGRETQYF	TGTGCCAGTAGCCAGATAGCGGGGGGGCGGGAGACCCAGTACTTC
TRBV11-2	TRBD2	NA	TRBJ2-3	CASRVGRGEKPDTQYF	TGTGCCAGCAGAGTCGGGAGGGGAGAAAAGCCAGATACGCAGTATTTT
TRBV2	NA	NA	TRBJ1-3	CASSEDRVGNTIYF	TGTGCCAGCAGTGAAGACAGGGTGGGAAACACCATATATTTT
TRBV21-1	NA	NA	TRBJ1-1	CASSKVCARLSNTEAFF	TGTGCCAGCAGCAAAGTCTGCGCCAGGCTATCGAACACTGAAGCTTTCTTT
TRBV6-5	NA	NA	TRBJ2-2	CASSYWPDEAGELFF	TGTGCCAGCAGTTACTGGCCAGATGAGGCCGGGGAGCTGTTTTTT
TRBV27	NA	NA	TRBJ2-7	CASSPRPQGFYEQYF	TGTGCCAGCAGTCCAAGACCTCAGGGATTCTACGAGCAGTACTTC
TRBV28	TRBD2	NA	TRBJ2-1	CASIPPGGTGEQFF	TGTGCCAGTATCCCTCCGGGAGGGACGGGTGAGCAGTTCTTC
TRBV6-5	TRBD1	NA	TRBJ2-1	CASSDDREIHNEQFF	TGTGCCAGCAGCGACGACAGGGAGATACACAATGAGCAGTTCTTC
TRBV5-1	TRBD1	NA	TRBJ1-1	CASSFHRGQSTEAFF	TGCGCCAGCAGCTTTCACAGGGGGCAGAGCACTGAAGCTTTCTTT
TRBV29-1	TRBD1	NA	TRBJ1-2	CSVEGDRGGYTF	TGCAGCGTTGAAGGCGACAGGGGTGGCTACACCTTC
TRBV5-1	TRBD1	NA	TRBJ1-2	CASSWTGGDYGYTF	TGCGCCAGCAGCTGGACAGGGGGCGACTATGGCTACACCTTC
TRBV5-1	NA	NA	TRBJ1-1	CASSGREGGTEAFF	TGCGCCAGCAGCGGCAGGGAGGGGGGCACTGAAGCTTTCTTT
TRBV18	TRBD2	NA	TRBJ2-3	CASSPLSGEGGNTQYF	TGTGCCAGCTCACCACTCAGCGGGGAAGGTGGTAATACGCAGTATTTT
TRBV4-3	NA	NA	TRBJ2-2	CASSQNQGTGELFF	TGCGCCAGCAGCCAAAACCAGGGTACCGGGGAGCTGTTTTTT
TRBV11-2	NA	NA	TRBJ2-1	CASTGTRRVNEQFF	TGTGCCAGCACCGGGACAAGGAGAGTCAATGAGCAGTTCTTC
TRBV6-6	TRBD1	NA	TRBJ1-6	CASSRLTTDRGNSPLHF	TGTGCCAGCAGTCGCCTTACGACGGACAGGGGAAATTCACCCCTCCACTTT
TRBV28	NA	NA	TRBJ2-7	CASSFHGGSYEQYF	TGTGCCAGCAGTTTCCACGGTGGTTCCTACGAGCAGTACTTC